This TCR beta chain was identified in a study of cytomegalovirus exposure and HLA in healthy donors. Overall study findings and caveats: In a later analysis, HLA-C alleles had the fewest associated TCRs, DRB1 alleles the most. The study listed roughly 160 cytomegalovirus-associated TCR beta chains. Cytomegalovirus status was reportedly diagnosed by the classifier with high sensitivity and specificity.

Points on this clone: The antigen is undetermined.

CDR1 is KGHSH and CDR2 is LQKENI in the germline V gene. The V and J ends lost 6 bases and 0 bases respectively, with 23 bases between them. CDR3 length equals 18 residues. A multiplex PCR was run with 60 Vbeta primers and 13 Jbeta primers. Data came from immunoSEQ multiplex PCR; TCRdb stores just in-frame clones and leaves some out. Of over 130,000 clones in the sample, about 85% are singletons; the top ten hold roughly 3.6%. The rearrangement joins TRBV18 to TRBJ1-1, with D possibly matching TRBD1 (5 bases). The receptor was derived from a human donor in good health. Specimen: PBMCs. CDR3: CASSLLMFGTTMNTEAFF. Here the CDR3 DNA reads TGTGCCAGCTCGTTACTTATGTTCGGGACTACAATGAACACTGAAGCTTTCTTT.